This T cell receptor (beta chain) was sequenced in a study of OX40 agonist ivuxolimab in advanced cancers. Turning to the study itself: Administration of intravenous ivuxolimab to patients occurred every 2 weeks at 0.01 to 10 mg/kg.

Study results and limitations: CD8+ T cells showed, on average, more clonal expansion than CD4+ cells. Antigen specificity of clonally expanded peripheral T cells was not established. There were also nonresponders showing low normalized T-cell clonal expansion.

The CDR3 contains 13 residues. Trimming cost V 8 bases and J 5 bases; bases outside gene matches: 8. Germline V gene sequence: CDR1 SQVTM, CDR2 ANQGSEA. This clone was recorded once. Antigen specificity is unknown. Using immunoSEQ multiplex PCR, the repertoire was profiled, and TCRdb retains in-frame clones only, with some absent. The data contain about 80,000 clones, about nine tenths of them singletons. The sample consisted of CD4+ or CD8+ T cells sorted from blood, taken in a trial of the OX40 agonist ivuxolimab. The chain uses TRBV29-1 and TRBJ2-2; TRBD1 matches at 7 bases. The receptor was derived from an adult with an advanced solid tumor such as melanoma, head and neck, liver or kidney cancer. The CDR3 coding sequence is TGCAGCTTGGGAACAGGGGTGACCGGGGAGCTGTTTTTT. Amino acids: CSLGTGVTGELFF.